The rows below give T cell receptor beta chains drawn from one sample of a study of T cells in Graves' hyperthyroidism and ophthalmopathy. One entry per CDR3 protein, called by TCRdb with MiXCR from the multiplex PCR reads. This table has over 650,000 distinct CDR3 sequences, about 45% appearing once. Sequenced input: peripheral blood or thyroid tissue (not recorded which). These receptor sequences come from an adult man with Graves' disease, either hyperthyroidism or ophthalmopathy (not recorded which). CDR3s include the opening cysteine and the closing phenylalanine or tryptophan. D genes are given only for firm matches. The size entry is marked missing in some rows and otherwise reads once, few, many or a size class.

DNA: TGTGCCAGCACATACGGGGGACGAGGTTCACCCCTCCACTTT
CDR3: CASTYGGRGSPLHF
D: NA
V: TRBV25-1
J: TRBJ1-6
size: once

DNA: TGTGCCAGCAGTCCAACAGACAGGGCAAACACCATATATTTT
CDR3: CASSPTDRANTIYF
D: TRBD1
V: TRBV7-2
J: TRBJ1-3
size: NA

DNA: TGTGCCAGCAGCTCCGACAGGGCCAGCTCTGGAAACACCATATATTTT
CDR3: CASSSDRASSGNTIYF
D: TRBD1
V: TRBV7-2
J: TRBJ1-3
size: NA

DNA: TGTGCCAGTGCTGGGGGACTAGCGGAAGAGACCCAGTACTTC
CDR3: CASAGGLAEETQYF
D: TRBD2
V: TRBV19
J: TRBJ2-5
size: once

DNA: TGCAGTGCGAAGGACCTTCTAGAGAACACCGGGGAGCTGTTTTTT
CDR3: CSAKDLLENTGELFF
D: NA
V: TRBV20-1
J: TRBJ2-2
size: NA

DNA: TGCAGTGCTAGAGCTGACAGTCTCTATGGCTACACCTTC
CDR3: CSARADSLYGYTF
D: NA
V: TRBV20-1
J: TRBJ1-2
size: many

DNA: TGTGCCAGCAGCCAATCGGCGTGGGCAGGGGAGACCCAGTACTTC
CDR3: CASSQSAWAGETQYF
D: NA
V: TRBV24-1
J: TRBJ2-5
size: NA

DNA: TGTGCCAGCAGCCCCGGATTAGGACAGTCCTATGGCTACACCTTC
CDR3: CASSPGLGQSYGYTF
D: NA
V: TRBV7-6
J: TRBJ1-2
size: many

DNA: TGTGCCAGTAGTATAGGGGGACACCCGAACACTGAAGCTTTCTTT
CDR3: CASSIGGHPNTEAFF
D: NA
V: TRBV19
J: TRBJ1-1
size: NA

DNA: TGCGCCACCAGCAGAGATAGGCCTCGGAATTCACCCCTCCACTTT
CDR3: CATSRDRPRNSPLHF
D: NA
V: TRBV15
J: TRBJ1-6
size: NA

DNA: TGCGCCAACAGCCTCGGGACAGGGACTGGAAACACCATATATTTT
CDR3: CANSLGTGTGNTIYF
D: TRBD1
V: TRBV5-1
J: TRBJ1-3
size: NA

DNA: TGTGCCAGTAGTATGCGGGCAGGGTCCTACGAGCAGTACTTC
CDR3: CASSMRAGSYEQYF
D: NA
V: TRBV19
J: TRBJ2-7
size: few

DNA: TGTGCCAGTAGTATAGGAGGGTACGGTGAAAAACTGTTTTTT
CDR3: CASSIGGYGEKLFF
D: NA
V: TRBV19
J: TRBJ1-4
size: NA

DNA: TGTGCCAGCAGCCTCCCGGGACGGCCCGGCACTGAAGCTTTCTTT
CDR3: CASSLPGRPGTEAFF
D: NA
V: TRBV7-9
J: TRBJ1-1
size: many

DNA: TGTGCCAGCAGCGTAGGGGCACTGAATAATTCACCCCTCCACTTT
CDR3: CASSVGALNNSPLHF
D: NA
V: TRBV9
J: TRBJ1-6
size: many

DNA: TGTGCCAGCAGTTCGGCAGGGGGGGACCAAGAGACCCAGTACTTC
CDR3: CASSSAGGDQETQYF
D: NA
V: TRBV6-6
J: TRBJ2-5
size: few

DNA: TGTGCCAGCAGTGAGCGAGGACTAGCGGGTCTCCACGAGCAGTACTTC
CDR3: CASSERGLAGLHEQYF
D: TRBD2
V: TRBV2
J: TRBJ2-7
size: NA

DNA: TGCAGCAGCTCCGGACAGCTCTATGGCTACACCTTC
CDR3: CSSSGQLYGYTF
D: NA
V: TRBV29-1
J: TRBJ1-2
size: NA

DNA: TGTGCCAGCAGTTTGGAGGGCGAGGAGACCCAGTACTTC
CDR3: CASSLEGEETQYF
D: NA
V: TRBV12-3/TRBV12-4
J: TRBJ2-5
size: few

DNA: TGCGCCAGCAGCCAAGAACTGTCGGGTCTAGCGGACTACGAGCAGTACTTC
CDR3: CASSQELSGLADYEQYF
D: TRBD2
V: TRBV7-3
J: TRBJ2-7
size: NA

DNA: TGTGCCAGCAGTTTCGGGGGCGCTGGGGCCAACGTCCTGACTTTC
CDR3: CASSFGGAGANVLTF
D: NA
V: TRBV12-3/TRBV12-4
J: TRBJ2-6
size: few

DNA: TGCAGTGCTAACCAGGGGGGAAAGTTTTTT
CDR3: CSANQGGKFF
D: TRBD1
V: TRBV20-1
J: TRBJ1-4
size: NA